These 27 T cell receptor beta chains were sequenced from one sample in a study of blood T cell repertoires in COVID-19. TCRdb's table, derived via immunoSEQ multiplex PCR, lists solely in-frame clones and lacks some. The sample lists 69,000 or so clones; roughly four fifths were seen once. Sequencing was carried out using peripheral blood. These receptors were collected from a man aged 50-59 years with COVID-19, enrolled during active disease.

The rearrangement links TRBV25-1 to TRBJ1-6; D uncertain. V lost 2 bases and J lost 0, with 5 bases in between. The CDR3 contains 15 residues. Germline CDR1 reads MGHDK; CDR2 reads SYGVNS. The CDR3 nucleotides read TGTGCCAGCAGTGAAGGGAGCTCCTATAATTCACCCCTCCACTTT. Encoded protein: CASSEGSSYNSPLHF.

CDR3 DNA sequence: TGTGCCAGCAGCAACGGTAACACCGGGGAGCTGTTTTTT. Residues: CASSNGNTGELFF. The V and J genes are TRBV12-3 or TRBV12-4 and TRBJ2-2; D remains ambiguous. The CDR3 extends over 13 amino acids. Trimming shortened V by 6 bases and J by 2 bases, and 7 bases separated the two germline ends.

CDR3 region: CASSVGKRGGSGETQYF. In DNA, the CDR3 is TGTGCCAGCAGCGTAGGGAAGCGGGGGGGCTCTGGCGAGACCCAGTACTTC. V is TRBV9 and J is TRBJ2-5; 10 bases fit TRBD2. V was pared by 0 bases and J by 5 bases, with 10 bases of the junction left unmatched. CDR3 length: 17 amino acids. The germline V gene has CDR1 SGDLS and CDR2 YYNGEE.

The chain joins TRBV7-9 to TRBJ2-1, with 8 bases identical to TRBD2. The CDR3 runs to 17 residues. Trimming took 1 base from V and 3 from J; bases not matched to a gene: 8. Germline V gene sequence: CDR1 SEHNR, CDR2 FQNEAQ (reference sequence). This chain's CDR3 is CASSLVERGLNYNEQFF. The CDR3 region has the DNA TGTGCCAGCAGCTTAGTTGAGCGGGGGCTAAACTACAATGAGCAGTTCTTC.

The J gene is TRBJ2-7, the V gene TRBV5-1; D is perhaps TRBD1 (6 bases). Trimming shortened V by 4 bases and J by 2 bases, and 13 bases separated the two germline ends. CDR3 length: 14 amino acids. Germline CDR1 and CDR2: SGHRS and YFSETQ. In DNA form, the CDR3 reads TGCGCCAGCAGCGTAGCCGGGACACCCTACGAGCAGTACTTC. This translates into CASSVAGTPYEQYF.

The V and J genes are TRBV4-1 and TRBJ2-7, with D possibly matching TRBD1 (6 bases). The germline CDR1 and CDR2 sequences are MGHRA and YSYEKL. V lost 3 bases and J 2 bases, leaving 14 bases between the germline ends. The CDR3 runs to 15 residues. This CDR3 is CASSHIFTGTYEQYF. The DNA of the CDR3 is TGCGCCAGCAGCCATATATTCACAGGGACCTACGAGCAGTACTTC.

V and J are TRBV11-2 and TRBJ1-1; maybe TRBD1 (5 bases). Trimming shortened V by 10 bases and J by 4 bases, and 16 bases separated the two germline ends. The CDR3 sequence is 13 residues long. Germline V lookup: CDR1 SGHAT, CDR2 FQNNGV. The chain's CDR3 is CANGGGTGTEAFF. The CDR3 region has the DNA TGTGCCAACGGGGGGGGGACCGGCACTGAAGCTTTCTTT. The full variable domain, its missing parts supplied by reference TRBV11-2 and TRBJ1-1, is EAGVAQSPRYKIIEKRQSVAFWCNPISGHATLYWYQQILGQGPKLLIQFQNNGVVDDSQLPKDRFSAERLKGVDSTLKIQPAKLEDSAVYLCANGGGTGTEAFFGQGTRLTVV.

Concerning this clone: In the same sample, other DNA sequences code for this CDR3. V usage is TRBV18 and J usage is TRBJ2-5; TRBD1 aligns across 7 bases. J was trimmed by 1 base and V by 1 base; bases with no gene match: 0. The germline V gene has CDR1 KGHSH and CDR2 LQKENI. The CDR3 has 14 amino acids. The CDR3 region has the DNA TGTGCCAGCTCACCACAGGGGGCCCAAGAGACCCAGTACTTC. It specifies CASSPQGAQETQYF.

V and J are TRBV4-2 and TRBJ2-3; D uncertain. The CDR3 loop spans 14 amino acids. V was pared by 0 bases and J by 8 bases, with 12 bases between. The germline CDR1 and CDR2 sequences are LGHNA and YNFKEQ. The CDR3: CASSQDVTGGTQYF. CDR3 in DNA: TGTGCCAGCAGCCAAGACGTGACGGGTGGTACGCAGTATTTT.

The chain joins TRBV4-3 to TRBJ2-7; TRBD1 might be the D (6 bases). The CDR3 length is 17 residues. Trimming stripped 0 bases from V and 0 bases from J, with 15 bases between. CDR1 and CDR2 (germline): LGHNA, YSLEER. CDR3 bases: TGCGCCAGCAGCCAAGATGTGAGGGGGAAGAGCTCCTACGAGCAGTACTTC. Protein: CASSQDVRGKSSYEQYF.

The genes are TRBV7-9 and TRBJ2-5; 7 bases are shared with TRBD1. V trimming: 5 bases; J trimming: 1 base; junction bases outside the gene matches: 16. The CDR3 consists of 18 residues. The V gene's germline CDR1 is SEHNR and CDR2 FQNEAQ (reference sequence). The CDR3 is CASSTIPGQPGFQETQYF. CDR3 DNA: TGTGCCAGCAGCACAATCCCGGGACAGCCGGGGTTCCAAGAGACCCAGTACTTC. Complete variable domain (other parts from reference TRBV7-9 and TRBJ2-5): DTGVSQNPRHKITKRGQNVTFRCDPISEHNRLYWYRQTLGQGPEFLTYFQNEAQLEKSRLLSDRFSAERPKGSFSTLEIQRTEQGDSAMYLCASSTIPGQPGFQETQYFGPGTRLLVL.

The chain employs TRBV15 and TRBJ1-6, with 7 bases lining up with TRBD1. V lost 4 bases, J lost 0 bases, and 3 bases stayed unmatched. Germline-derived CDR1 and CDR2 are LNHNV and YYDKDF (reference sequence). This CDR3 is built from 16 residues. CDR3 loop: CATSKGQSSYNSPLHF. Written as DNA, the CDR3 is TGTGCCACCAGCAAGGGACAGAGCTCCTATAATTCACCCCTCCACTTT.

The J gene is TRBJ2-7, the V gene TRBV5-6; weak D call: TRBD1 (6 bases). The CDR3 is 14 amino acids. The germline CDR1 and CDR2 sequences are SGHDT and YYEEEE. V was shortened by 1 base and J by 5 bases, with 13 bases between the two germline ends. The chain's CDR3 is CASSLNGGRDEQYF. The CDR3 DNA is TGTGCCAGCAGCTTGAATGGGGGCAGGGACGAGCAGTACTTC.

V and J are TRBV11-2 and TRBJ2-1; 8 bases agree with TRBD1. Germline lookup yields CDR1 SGHAT and CDR2 FQNNGV. V lost 5 bases to trimming and J lost 5 bases; unmatched junction nucleotides: 8. This CDR3 has 15 residues. The CDR3 reads CASSPGQGFNNEQFF. CDR3 nucleotide sequence: TGTGCCAGCAGCCCCGGACAGGGCTTTAACAATGAGCAGTTCTTC.

This chain joins TRBV19 and TRBJ1-2; TRBD1 matches 9 bases. The V gene's germline CDR1 is LNHDA and CDR2 SQIVND (reference sequence). The CDR3 has 24 amino acids. Losses at the gene ends were 7 bases for V and 3 bases for J; bases not matched to a gene: 36. The CDR3 region is CASNLRAGTGPYPSQQNRYYGYTF. The CDR3 nucleotides are TGTGCCAGTAATCTCCGGGCGGGGACAGGGCCGTACCCCAGTCAACAGAACCGCTACTATGGCTACACCTTC.

The CDR3 sequence: CASSYAQANTEAFF. The CDR3 DNA follows: TGTGCCAGCAGTTACGCCCAGGCGAACACTGAAGCTTTCTTT. The gene calls are TRBV6-5 and TRBJ1-1; unclear D gene. Germline V gene sequence: CDR1 MNHEY, CDR2 SVGAGI. The germline V and J ends were trimmed by 2 bases and 1 base, with 8 bases remaining between them. The CDR3 covers 14 residues.

As regards this clone: One end of the junction is discordant with germline, which a read error may explain. The rearrangement uses TRBV2 and TRBJ1-5; D is ambiguous. This CDR3 has 14 amino acids. Germline CDR1 SNHLY, CDR2 FYNNEI. CDR3 residues: CVSSAGRYNQPQHF. The CDR3 DNA reads as TGTGTCAGCAGTGCAGGCAGATACAATCAGCCCCAGCATTTT.

This chain joins TRBV7-8 and TRBJ2-4; possibly TRBD1 for D (5 bases). The CDR3 loop spans 22 amino acids. Per germline, CDR1 SGHVS and CDR2 FQNEAQ. Trimming removed 5 bases from V and 0 bases from J, with 32 bases in between. The CDR3 spells CASSPRKTQGLDIRLAKNIQYF. DNA for the CDR3: TGTGCCAGCAGCCCACGAAAAACCCAGGGATTAGATATCAGACTAGCCAAAAACATTCAGTACTTC.

CDR3 DNA: TGTGCCAGCAGCTTGGGGCGGGGTACCGGGGAGCTGTTTTTT. Translated: CASSLGRGTGELFF. The V call is TRBV5-4, the J call TRBJ2-2; tentative D call: TRBD2 (6 bases). Germline assignment: CDR1 SGHNT and CDR2 YYREEE (reference sequence). Trimming took 0 bases from V and 5 from J, leaving 8 bases between them. The CDR3 loop spans 14 amino acids.

The V gene is TRBV5-1, the J gene TRBJ1-2; 7 nucleotides agree with TRBD1. The CDR3 contains 15 residues. The trim removed 3 bases at V and 4 bases at J, leaving 9 bases unmatched. Germline-derived CDR1 and CDR2 are SGHRS and YFSETQ. CDR3 in DNA: TGCGCCAGCAGCTGGGACAGCCCGCGGGGCTATGGCTACACCTTC. Protein: CASSWDSPRGYGYTF.

This chain connects TRBV10-3 to TRBJ2-1, with TRBD2 matching 10 bases. The germline gives CDR1 ENHRY, CDR2 SYGVKD. CDR3 length: 16 residues. J gave up 8 bases and V 4 bases, and 11 bases lay outside the gene matches. DNA of the CDR3: TGTGCCATCAGTGGGATTGAGCGGGGGGGCACTGATGAGCAGTTCTTC. Translating gives CAISGIERGGTDEQFF.

The genes are TRBV24-1 and TRBJ2-5, with D possibly matching TRBD2 (5 bases). Per germline, CDR1 KGHDR and CDR2 SFDVKD. The V end was cut by 0 bases, the J end by 2 bases, with 24 bases between. The CDR3 runs to 20 residues. CDR3 nucleotides: TGTGCCACCAGTGATTTGGGGAGAGCCCCACACCAACGTATACAAGAGACCCAGTACTTC. Residues: CATSDLGRAPHQRIQETQYF.

This clone was recorded a few times. The rearrangement links TRBV2 to TRBJ1-1; D is unclear. This CDR3 region has 11 residues. Trimming left V 9 bases short and J 0 bases short, with 5 bases between. Germline-derived CDR1 and CDR2 are SNHLY and FYNNEI. DNA for the CDR3: TGTGCCAGACTGATGAACACTGAAGCTTTCTTT. It codes for CARLMNTEAFF.

The count of this clone is one. The V call is TRBV12-3 or TRBV12-4, the J call TRBJ2-3; tentative D call: TRBD2 (6 bases). The CDR3 runs to 13 residues. V lost 6 bases, J lost 0 bases, and 7 bases lay in between. The CDR3 region is CASRGGSTDTQYF. CDR3 nucleotide sequence: TGTGCCAGCAGGGGGGGAAGCACAGATACGCAGTATTTT.

The chain recombines TRBV27 with TRBJ1-1; tentatively, D is TRBD1 (5 bases). Germline CDR1 MNHEY, CDR2 SMNVEV (reference sequence). This CDR3 comprises 13 residues. Trimming took off 2 bases at V and 3 bases at J, with 7 bases between the two ends. This chain's CDR3 is CASSLQGYTEAFF. The CDR3 DNA is TGTGCCAGCAGTTTACAGGGCTACACTGAAGCTTTCTTT.

This sequence joins TRBV6-5 and TRBJ1-2, with a tentative D call TRBD1 (5 bases). In germline, CDR1 is MNHEY, CDR2 SVGAGI. Trimming removed 0 bases from V and 4 bases from J, with 12 bases in between. The CDR3 runs 15 residues. CDR3 region: CASSYSSEGAYGYTF. The CDR3 region has the DNA TGTGCCAGCAGTTACTCTTCAGAAGGGGCCTATGGCTACACCTTC.

This chain links TRBV15 with TRBJ2-7; D is possibly TRBD1 (6 bases). This CDR3 is 17 amino acids long. Between the trimmed V and J ends, which lost 0 bases and 3 bases, there was a span of 18 bases. Germline V gene sequence: CDR1 LNHNV, CDR2 YYDKDF (reference sequence). CDR3 sequence reads: CATSRDPVAGTHYEQYF. The CDR3 DNA reads TGTGCCACCAGCAGAGATCCCGTCGCCGGGACACACTACGAGCAGTACTTC.